The rows below give T cell receptor beta chains drawn from one sample of a study of shared clonotypes between healthy human individuals. Produced via immunoSEQ multiplex PCR; TCRdb's table is partial and in-frame only. The sample holds a few hundred thousand clones; around 78% are singletons and the top ten take 12%. Sequences were obtained from PBMCs. The receptors here all came from a woman between 35 and 50 years old in good health. Some clones in this sample may be carry-over from other donors' samples. CDR3s include the opening cysteine and the closing phenylalanine or tryptophan. Each record gives: clone size, D gene, J gene, V gene, CDR3 DNA, CDR3 protein. The D gene is left open where the match is weak. Clone size appears in some rows only: once, few, many, or a class for an expanded clone.

few	-	TRBJ2-2	TRBV6-1	TGTGCCAGTCAAGAGGGCGCCGCGAACACCGGGGAGCTGTTTTTT	CASQEGAANTGELFF
-	-	TRBJ1-3	TRBV18	TGTGCCAGCTCACCACCGGCAGGGTTTGGAAACACCATATATTTT	CASSPPAGFGNTIYF
-	-	TRBJ2-5	TRBV10-3	TGTGCCATCACCGCAGGGGCTCAAGAGACCCAGTACTTC	CAITAGAQETQYF
-	-	TRBJ1-5	TRBV18	TGTGCCAGCTCACCCTCCGCAGGGATGTCGTTTAGCAATCAGCCCCAGCATTTT	CASSPSAGMSFSNQPQHF
-	TRBD2	TRBJ2-2	TRBV7-8	TGTGCCAGCAGTCCCCCGGGCGTGGGACTATTTTCCGGGGAGCTGTTTTTT	CASSPPGVGLFSGELFF
-	-	TRBJ1-1	TRBV5-1	TGCGCCAGCAGCTTGGTGGGAACGAACACTGAAGCTTTCTTT	CASSLVGTNTEAFF
-	TRBD2	TRBJ2-2	TRBV4-2	TGTGCCAGCAGCCAAGATTCCCTAGCGGGAACCGGGGAGCTGTTTTTT	CASSQDSLAGTGELFF
few	TRBD1	TRBJ1-1	TRBV23-1	TGCGCCAGCAGTCAATCGACTAATAGACAGGGTCACACTGAAGCTTTCTTT	CASSQSTNRQGHTEAFF
-	-	TRBJ2-1	TRBV30	TGTGCCTGGAGTCGGGAGAACGTTGAGCAGTTCTTC	CAWSRENVEQFF
-	TRBD1	TRBJ1-4	TRBV2	TGTGCCAGCAGTGAAGTGGGACAGGGAGGGGAAAAACTGTTTTTT	CASSEVGQGGEKLFF
-	TRBD2	TRBJ2-1	TRBV18	TGTGCCAGCGAGGGGACTAGAACAATTCTGGGCAATGAGCAGTTCTTC	CASEGTRTILGNEQFF
-	-	TRBJ2-7	TRBV7-9	TGTGCCAGCAGCTTAGGGGCTAGCAACGAGCAGTACTTC	CASSLGASNEQYF
-	-	TRBJ1-5	TRBV5-4	TGTGCCAGCAGCCCCGACAGGAACCAGCCCCAGCATTTT	CASSPDRNQPQHF
once	-	TRBJ2-5	TRBV7-2	TGTGCCAGCGCCGGACGGGACCTAGAGACCCAGTACTTC	CASAGRDLETQYF
-	-	TRBJ2-7	TRBV29-1	TGCAGCGTTGGTATTACCTACGAGCAGTACTTC	CSVGITYEQYF
-	TRBD2	TRBJ2-5	TRBV5-1	TGCGCCAGCAGCCCGCAGCTAGCGGGGGTACAAGAGACCCAGTACTTC	CASSPQLAGVQETQYF
-	-	TRBJ1-1	TRBV20-1	TGCAGTGCGCGGCCCAACACTGAAGCTTTCTTT	CSARPNTEAFF
-	TRBD1	TRBJ2-2	TRBV28	TGTGCCAGCACCATCCCAGGGGGCACCGGGGAGCTGTTTTTT	CASTIPGGTGELFF
-	-	TRBJ2-3	TRBV4-3	TGCGCCAGCAGCCAAGCACCGGGGACGCAGTATTTT	CASSQAPGTQYF
-	-	TRBJ1-2	TRBV30	TGTGCCTGGAGTGTACGAGGGATTGGCTACACCTTC	CAWSVRGIGYTF
-	TRBD2	TRBJ2-3	TRBV7-9	TGTGCCAGCAGAAGCCGAGCGGGAGGGAGCACAGATACGCAGTATTTT	CASRSRAGGSTDTQYF
-	TRBD1	TRBJ2-2	TRBV28	TGTGCCAACGGCCCGGGACAGGGAAACACCGGGGAGCTGTTTTTT	CANGPGQGNTGELFF
-	TRBD1	TRBJ2-7	TRBV7-6	TGTGCCAGCAGCCCCTCGACAGGGTTCAACGAGCAGTACTTC	CASSPSTGFNEQYF
-	-	TRBJ1-1	TRBV28	TGTGCCAGCAGTGGTGGGGTCAGGGCGACCACTGAAGCTTTCTTT	CASSGGVRATTEAFF
-	-	TRBJ2-5	TRBV6-1	TGTGCCAGCAGGGAACCAGGGGAAGAGACCCAGTACTTC	CASREPGEETQYF
few	-	TRBJ1-1	TRBV30	TGTGCCCGCGACAGGATGAACACTGAAGCTTTCTTT	CARDRMNTEAFF
-	-	TRBJ1-4	TRBV4-2	TGTGCCAGCGGCCCCCTGCAGACTAATGAAAAACTGTTTTTT	CASGPLQTNEKLFF
-	-	TRBJ2-7	TRBV27	TGTGCCAGCGCCTTGAGGGCAGGGCCCGACGAGCAGTACTTC	CASALRAGPDEQYF
-	-	TRBJ2-7	TRBV11-3	TGTGCCAGCAGAATACGGGACGAGCAGTACTTC	CASRIRDEQYF
-	TRBD1	TRBJ2-7	TRBV7-9	TGTGCCAGCAGGGGGGGGACAGGGCGGTACGAGCAGTACTTC	CASRGGTGRYEQYF
-	TRBD1	TRBJ1-1	TRBV29-1	TGCAGCGCGCGACAGGGGGGTTCGGCGGACACTGAAGCTTTCTTT	CSARQGGSADTEAFF
-	TRBD2	TRBJ2-1	TRBV29-1	TGCAGCGTTGCTAGCGGGCTGAATGAGCAGTTCTTC	CSVASGLNEQFF